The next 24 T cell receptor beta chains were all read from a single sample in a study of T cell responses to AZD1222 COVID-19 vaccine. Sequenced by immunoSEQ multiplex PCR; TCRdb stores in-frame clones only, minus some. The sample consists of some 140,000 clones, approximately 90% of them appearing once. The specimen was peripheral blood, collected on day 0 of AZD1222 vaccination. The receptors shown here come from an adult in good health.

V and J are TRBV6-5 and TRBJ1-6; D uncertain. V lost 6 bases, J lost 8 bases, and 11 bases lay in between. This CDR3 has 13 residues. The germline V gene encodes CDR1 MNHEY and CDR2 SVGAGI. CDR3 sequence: CASRRTGDSPLHF. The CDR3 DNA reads TGTGCCAGCAGAAGGACCGGAGATTCACCCCTCCACTTT.

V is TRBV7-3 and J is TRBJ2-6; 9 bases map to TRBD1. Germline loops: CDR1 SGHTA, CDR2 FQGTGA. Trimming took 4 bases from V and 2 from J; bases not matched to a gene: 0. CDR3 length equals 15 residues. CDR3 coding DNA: TGTGCCAGCAGCTGGGACAGGGCTGGGGCCAACGTCCTGACTTTC. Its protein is CASSWDRAGANVLTF.

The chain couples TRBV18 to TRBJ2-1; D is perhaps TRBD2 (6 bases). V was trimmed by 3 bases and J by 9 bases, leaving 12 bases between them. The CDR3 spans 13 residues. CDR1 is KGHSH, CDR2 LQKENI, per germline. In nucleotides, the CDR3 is TGTGCCAGCTCACCTCAGACTAGAACTGAGCAGTTCTTC. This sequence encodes CASSPQTRTEQFF.

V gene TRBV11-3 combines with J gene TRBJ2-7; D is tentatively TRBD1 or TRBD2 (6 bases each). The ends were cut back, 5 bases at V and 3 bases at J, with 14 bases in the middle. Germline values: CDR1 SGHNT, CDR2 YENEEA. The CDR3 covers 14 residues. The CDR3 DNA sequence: TGTGCCAGCAGCAAGGGGGGACAACTCTACGAGCAGTACTTC. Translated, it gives CASSKGGQLYEQYF. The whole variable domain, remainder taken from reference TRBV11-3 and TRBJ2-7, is EAGVVQSPRYKIIEKKQPVAFWCNPISGHNTLYWYLQNLGQGPELLIRYENEEAVDDSQLPKDRFSAERLKGVDSTLKIQPAELGDSAVYLCASSKGGQLYEQYFGPGTRLTVT.

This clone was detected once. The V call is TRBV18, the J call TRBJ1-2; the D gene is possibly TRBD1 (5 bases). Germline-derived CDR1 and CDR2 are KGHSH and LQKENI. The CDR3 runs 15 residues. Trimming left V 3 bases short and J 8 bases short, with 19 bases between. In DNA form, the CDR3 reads TGTGCCAGCTCACCCCGTGAGAATGACAGCGGGGGCTACACCTTC. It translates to CASSPRENDSGGYTF.

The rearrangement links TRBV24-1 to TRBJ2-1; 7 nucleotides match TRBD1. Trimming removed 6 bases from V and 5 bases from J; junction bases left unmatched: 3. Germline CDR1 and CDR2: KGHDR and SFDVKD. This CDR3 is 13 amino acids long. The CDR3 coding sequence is TGTGCCACCAGTATTGGACAGGACAATGAGCAGTTCTTC. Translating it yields CATSIGQDNEQFF.

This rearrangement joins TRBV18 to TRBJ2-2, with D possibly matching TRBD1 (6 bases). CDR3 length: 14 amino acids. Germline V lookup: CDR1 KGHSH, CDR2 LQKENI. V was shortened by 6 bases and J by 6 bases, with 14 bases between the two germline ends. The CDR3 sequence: CASSIQGLSGELFF. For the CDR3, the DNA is TGTGCCAGCTCGATCCAGGGGTTATCCGGGGAGCTGTTTTTT.

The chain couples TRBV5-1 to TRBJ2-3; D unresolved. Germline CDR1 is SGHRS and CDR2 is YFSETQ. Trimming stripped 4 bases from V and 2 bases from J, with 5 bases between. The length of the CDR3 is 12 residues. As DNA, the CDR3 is TGCGCCAGCAGCGGATACACAGATACGCAGTATTTT. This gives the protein CASSGYTDTQYF.

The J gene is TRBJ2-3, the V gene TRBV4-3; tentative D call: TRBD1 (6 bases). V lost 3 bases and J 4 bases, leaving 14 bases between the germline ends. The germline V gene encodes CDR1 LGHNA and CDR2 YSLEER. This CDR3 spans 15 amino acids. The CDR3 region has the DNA TGCGCCAGCAGCCAGGAGATCAGGGGTTCAGATACGCAGTATTTT. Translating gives CASSQEIRGSDTQYF.

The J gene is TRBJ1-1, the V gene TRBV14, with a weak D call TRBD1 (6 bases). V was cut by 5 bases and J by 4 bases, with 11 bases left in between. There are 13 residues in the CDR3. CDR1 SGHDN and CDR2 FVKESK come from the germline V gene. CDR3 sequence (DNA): TGTGCCAGCAGCGAAACACAGGGCACTGAAGCTTTCTTT. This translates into CASSETQGTEAFF.

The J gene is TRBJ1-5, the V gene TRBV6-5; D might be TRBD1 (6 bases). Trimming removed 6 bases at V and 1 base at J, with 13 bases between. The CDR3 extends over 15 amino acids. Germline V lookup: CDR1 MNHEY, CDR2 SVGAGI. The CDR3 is CASRVSGASNQPQHF. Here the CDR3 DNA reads TGTGCCAGCAGAGTATCAGGGGCCAGCAATCAGCCCCAGCATTTT.

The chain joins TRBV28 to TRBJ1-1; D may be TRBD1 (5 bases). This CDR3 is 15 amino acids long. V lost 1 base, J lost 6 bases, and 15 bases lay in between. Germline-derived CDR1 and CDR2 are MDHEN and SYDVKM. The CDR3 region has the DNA TGTGCCAGCAGTTTATTGTACATGAGGGGCGCTGAAGCTTTCTTT. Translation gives CASSLLYMRGAEAFF.

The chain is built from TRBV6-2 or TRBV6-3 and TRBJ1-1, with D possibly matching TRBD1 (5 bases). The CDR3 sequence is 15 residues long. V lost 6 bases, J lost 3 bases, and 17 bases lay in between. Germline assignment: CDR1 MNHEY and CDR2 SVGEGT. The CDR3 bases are TGTGCCAGCAGCCGAACAGGCCTCCAAGACACTGAAGCTTTCTTT. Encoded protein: CASSRTGLQDTEAFF.

CDR3 DNA: TGTGCCAGCTCACCACCCATGGGGTGGGTCACTGAAGCTTTCTTT. Its translation: CASSPPMGWVTEAFF. The chain recombines TRBV18 with TRBJ1-1; D is ambiguous. This CDR3 has 15 amino acids. CDR1 and CDR2 (germline): KGHSH, LQKENI. Trimming pared 0 bases from V and 4 bases from J, leaving 12 bases between.

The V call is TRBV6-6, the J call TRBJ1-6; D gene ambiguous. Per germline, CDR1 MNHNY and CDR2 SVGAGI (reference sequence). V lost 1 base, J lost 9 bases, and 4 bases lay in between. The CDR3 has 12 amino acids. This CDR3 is CASSYYGSPLHF. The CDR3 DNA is TGTGCCAGCAGTTACTATGGTTCACCCCTCCACTTT.

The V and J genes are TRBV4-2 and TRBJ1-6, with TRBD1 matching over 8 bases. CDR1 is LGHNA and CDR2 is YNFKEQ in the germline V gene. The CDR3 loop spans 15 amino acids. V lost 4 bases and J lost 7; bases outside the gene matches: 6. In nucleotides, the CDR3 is TGTGCCAGCAGCCGCGGACAGGGCCTAAATTCACCCCTCCACTTT. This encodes CASSRGQGLNSPLHF.

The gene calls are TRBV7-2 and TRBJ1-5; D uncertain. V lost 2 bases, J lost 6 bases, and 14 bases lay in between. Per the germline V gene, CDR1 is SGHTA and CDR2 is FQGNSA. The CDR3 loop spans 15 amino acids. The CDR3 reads CASSLNPGSTQPQHF. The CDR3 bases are TGTGCCAGCAGCTTAAACCCGGGGTCCACTCAGCCCCAGCATTTT.

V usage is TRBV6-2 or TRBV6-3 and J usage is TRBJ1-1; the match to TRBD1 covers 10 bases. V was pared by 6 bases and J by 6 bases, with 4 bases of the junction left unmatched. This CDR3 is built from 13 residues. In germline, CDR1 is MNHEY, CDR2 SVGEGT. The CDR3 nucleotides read TGTGCCAGCAGCCGGGACAGGGGCTCTGAAGCTTTCTTT. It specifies CASSRDRGSEAFF.

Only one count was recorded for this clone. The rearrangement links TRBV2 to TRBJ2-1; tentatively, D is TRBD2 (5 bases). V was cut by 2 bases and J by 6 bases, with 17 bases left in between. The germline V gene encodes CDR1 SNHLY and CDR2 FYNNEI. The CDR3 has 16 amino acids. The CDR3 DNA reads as TGTGCCAGCAGTGAATCACGAGGGTATAGTGTCAATGAGCAGTTCTTC. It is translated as CASSESRGYSVNEQFF.

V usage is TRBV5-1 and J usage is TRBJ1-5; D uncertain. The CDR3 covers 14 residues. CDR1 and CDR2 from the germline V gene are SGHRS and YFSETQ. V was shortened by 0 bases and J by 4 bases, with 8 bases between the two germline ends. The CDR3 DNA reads TGCGCCAGCAGCTTGGAGGGAAAAAATCAGCCCCAGCATTTT. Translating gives CASSLEGKNQPQHF.

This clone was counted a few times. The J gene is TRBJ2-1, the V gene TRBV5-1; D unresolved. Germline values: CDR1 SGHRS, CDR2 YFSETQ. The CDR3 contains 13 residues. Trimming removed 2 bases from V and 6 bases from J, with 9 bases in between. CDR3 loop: CASSFGKSNEQFF. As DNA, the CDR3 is TGCGCCAGCAGCTTTGGAAAAAGCAATGAGCAGTTCTTC.

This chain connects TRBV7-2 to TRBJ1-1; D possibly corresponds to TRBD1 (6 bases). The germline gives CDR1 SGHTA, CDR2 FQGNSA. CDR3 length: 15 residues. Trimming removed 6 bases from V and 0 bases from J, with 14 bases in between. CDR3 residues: CASRRPQGLNTEAFF. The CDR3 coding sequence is TGTGCCAGCAGGCGCCCACAGGGTCTGAACACTGAAGCTTTCTTT.

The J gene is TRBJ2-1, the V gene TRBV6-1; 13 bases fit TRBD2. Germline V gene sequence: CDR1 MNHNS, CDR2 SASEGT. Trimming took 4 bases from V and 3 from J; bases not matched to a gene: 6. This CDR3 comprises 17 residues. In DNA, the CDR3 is TGTGCCAGCAGTGCGGGACTAGCGGGGATCAGCTACAATGAGCAGTTCTTC. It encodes CASSAGLAGISYNEQFF.

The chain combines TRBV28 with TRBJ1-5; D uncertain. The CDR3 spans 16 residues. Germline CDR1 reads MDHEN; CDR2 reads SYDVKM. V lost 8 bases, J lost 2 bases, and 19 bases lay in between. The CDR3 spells CASLSGGVVGNQPQHF. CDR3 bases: TGTGCCAGCCTATCGGGCGGGGTGGTGGGCAATCAGCCCCAGCATTTT. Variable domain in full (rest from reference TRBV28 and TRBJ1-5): DVKVTQSSRYLVKRTGEKVFLECVQDMDHENMFWYRQDPGLGLRLIYFSYDVKMKEKGDIPEGYSVSREKKERFSLILESASTNQTSMYLCASLSGGVVGNQPQHFGDGTRLSIL.